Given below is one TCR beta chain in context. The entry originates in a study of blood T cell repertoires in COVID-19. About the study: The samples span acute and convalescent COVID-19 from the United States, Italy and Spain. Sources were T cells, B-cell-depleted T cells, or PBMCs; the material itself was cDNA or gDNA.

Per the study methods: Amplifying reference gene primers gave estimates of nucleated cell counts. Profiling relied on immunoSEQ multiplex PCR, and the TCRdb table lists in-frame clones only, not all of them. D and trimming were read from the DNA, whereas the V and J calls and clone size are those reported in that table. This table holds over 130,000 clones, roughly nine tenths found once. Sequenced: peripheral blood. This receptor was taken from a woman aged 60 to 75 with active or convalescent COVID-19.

CDR3 protein: CASSYDASGAYNEQFF. The CDR3 DNA reads as TGTGCCAGCAGTTACGACGCCAGCGGGGCCTACAATGAGCAGTTCTTC. The chain has TRBV6-5 and TRBJ2-1; 7 nucleotides align to TRBD2. The CDR3 is 16 amino acids. The V gene's germline CDR1 is MNHEY and CDR2 SVGAGI. The V gene end was trimmed by 2 bases and the J gene end by 2 bases; junction bases not matched to a gene: 6.